This TCR beta chain originates from a study of post-analysis software for immune sequencing data. The overall study: There were relapsing-remitting, secondary progressive and progressive-relapsing multiple sclerosis among the disease courses included. Regarding the study as a whole: Clustering by F measure revealed strong co-clustering among samples prepared together in one batch. Patients carried a few TRBV segments more frequently than controls did, and TRBV5-6, TRBV5-1 and TRBV20-1 were among them. People with multiple sclerosis had a significantly lower normalized Chao1 diversity than controls did.

A remark on this clonotype: Antigen unknown.

The V gene's germline CDR1 is MNHNS and CDR2 SASEGT. The length of the CDR3 is 14 residues. With 5 bases clipped from V and 7 bases from J, the junction kept 10 bases outside the gene matches. The TCR beta cDNA libraries contained unique molecular identifiers. It was from approximately 0.91 to 9.4 million T cells that roughly 0.5 million cDNA molecules came. TCRdb re-analysed the PCR reads in MiXCR, keeping a single row per CDR3 protein. The repertoire consists of about 380,000 distinct CDR3 sequences, with roughly 36% occurring once and the leading ten covering roughly 12%. The chain joins TRBV6-1 to TRBJ2-7; TRBD1 matches 8 bases. Material: blood. This TCR was sampled from a girl aged 5-17 years with multiple sclerosis. Here the CDR3 DNA reads TGTGCCAGCAGTCAGGGGACAGGCGGCTGGGAGCAGTACTTC. Translation gives CASSQGTGGWEQYF.